The 9 T cell receptor beta chains below all came from one sample that was sequenced in a study of long-term antiretroviral therapy in people with HIV. Version v3.0 of the immunoSEQ assay ran at survey level. TCRdb's table, derived via immunoSEQ multiplex PCR, lists solely in-frame clones and lacks some. The data show about 28,000 clones, with roughly 87% seen just once and roughly 1% held by the top ten. The sample was unsorted PBMCs, taken 2 years after starting antiretroviral therapy. Receptor source: a man aged 50-60 years with HIV.

CDR3 sequence (DNA): TGCGCCAGCAGCTTGAGGCAGGGCCCCGGGGAGCTGTTTTTT. Translating it yields CASSLRQGPGELFF. The V and J genes are TRBV5-1 and TRBJ2-2; TRBD1 might be the D (5 bases). The CDR3 runs 14 residues. CDR1 SGHRS and CDR2 YFSETQ come from the germline V gene. With 1 base removed from V and 6 bases from J, the gap between germline ends came to 10 bases.

The chain carries TRBV6-1 and TRBJ2-6, with a possible D match to TRBD1 (5 bases). Germline CDR1 reads MNHNS; CDR2 reads SASEGT. Trimming cost V 1 base and J 2 bases, with 9 bases left between them. The CDR3 has 16 residues. The CDR3 bases are TGTGCCAGCAGTGAAGAGTGGGGCGCTGGGGCCAACGTCCTGACTTTC. This gives the protein CASSEEWGAGANVLTF.

The chain employs TRBV7-2 and TRBJ2-5; D call uncertain. This CDR3 has 15 residues. Trimming stripped 4 bases from V and 3 bases from J, with 15 bases between. Germline V gives CDR1 SGHTA, CDR2 FQGNSA. The CDR3 protein is CASSSTSRAEETQYF. CDR3 DNA sequence: TGTGCCAGCAGCTCGACTTCTAGGGCCGAAGAGACCCAGTACTTC.

The chain carries TRBV28 and TRBJ1-5; D unclear. The CDR3 sequence is 14 residues long. Germline CDR1 and CDR2: MDHEN and SYDVKM. Trimming pared 11 bases from V and 7 bases from J, leaving 21 bases between. CDR3 residues: CAGQDRPGYQPQHF. DNA for the CDR3: TGTGCCGGTCAAGACCGACCGGGGTACCAGCCCCAGCATTTT.

The chain recombines TRBV28 with TRBJ2-3; 9 bases fit TRBD2. Germline V lookup: CDR1 MDHEN, CDR2 SYDVKM. The CDR3 contains 17 residues. J gave up 1 base and V 3 bases, and 8 bases lay outside the gene matches. Written as DNA, the CDR3 is TGTGCCAGCAGTTTTAGGCGGGAGGGGGGGGGCACAGATACGCAGTATTTT. It translates to CASSFRREGGGTDTQYF.

The genes are TRBV6-1 and TRBJ1-1; 9 nucleotides align to TRBD1. CDR1 and CDR2 (germline): MNHNS, SASEGT. The CDR3 runs 14 residues. J lost 3 bases, V lost 7 bases, and 6 bases had no gene match. The CDR3 region has the DNA TGTGCCAGCACACCGACAGGGGGAGACACTGAAGCTTTCTTT. Translating gives CASTPTGGDTEAFF.

The chain uses TRBV18 and TRBJ1-5; no clear D. Germline CDR1 is KGHSH and CDR2 is LQKENI. With 1 base removed from V and 7 bases from J, the gap between germline ends came to 11 bases. The length of the CDR3 is 14 residues. CDR3 region: CASSPQGLGQPQHF. CDR3 sequence (DNA): TGTGCCAGCTCACCACAAGGATTGGGGCAGCCCCAGCATTTT. The full variable domain, its missing parts supplied by reference TRBV18 and TRBJ1-5, is NAGVMQNPRHLVRRRGQEARLRCSPMKGHSHVYWYRQLPEEGLKFMVYLQKENIIDESGMPKERFSAEFPKEGPSILRIQQVVRGDSAAYFCASSPQGLGQPQHFGDGTRLSIL.

The CDR3 is CASKPGGAGNTIYF. CDR3 in DNA: TGTGCCAGCAAACCTGGTGGGGCTGGAAACACCATATATTTT. The chain carries TRBV28 and TRBJ1-3; D gene uncertain. Per germline, CDR1 MDHEN and CDR2 SYDVKM. V dropped 7 bases and J dropped 2 bases, with 12 bases sitting between them. This CDR3 contains 14 residues.

The chain joins TRBV7-2 to TRBJ2-7; D is ambiguous. V lost 1 base and J lost 1, with 2 bases in between. Germline loops: CDR1 SGHTA, CDR2 FQGNSA. The CDR3 contains 12 residues. The CDR3 region is CASSLGSYEQYF. DNA of the CDR3: TGTGCCAGCAGCTTAGGTTCCTACGAGCAGTACTTC.